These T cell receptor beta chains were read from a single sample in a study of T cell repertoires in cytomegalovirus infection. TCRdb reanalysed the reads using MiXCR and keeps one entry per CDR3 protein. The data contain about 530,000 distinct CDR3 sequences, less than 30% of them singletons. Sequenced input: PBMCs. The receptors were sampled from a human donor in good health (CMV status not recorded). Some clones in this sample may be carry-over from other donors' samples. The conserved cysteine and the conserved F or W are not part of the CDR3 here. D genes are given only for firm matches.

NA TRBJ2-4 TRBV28 ASSFRGGGNIQY
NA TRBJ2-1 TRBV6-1 ACVAVYNEQF
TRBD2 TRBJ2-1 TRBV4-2 ASSQAGGFDEQF
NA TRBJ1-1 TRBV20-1 SASEGNTEAF
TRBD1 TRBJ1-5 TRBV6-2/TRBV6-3 ASSGRQGRQPQH
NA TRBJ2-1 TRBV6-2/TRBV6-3 ASRPNRYNEQF
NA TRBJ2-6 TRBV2 ASSPGAYGSGANVLT
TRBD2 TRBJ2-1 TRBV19 ASSIGLAGGRNEQF
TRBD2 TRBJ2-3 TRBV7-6 ASSLGTSARTDTQY
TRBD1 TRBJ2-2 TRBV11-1 ASTGGLELF
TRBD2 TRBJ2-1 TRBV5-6 ASSLSLAELYNEQF
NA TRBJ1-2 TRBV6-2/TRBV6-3 ASTLERLANGYT
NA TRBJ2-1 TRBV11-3 ASSGDAYNEQF
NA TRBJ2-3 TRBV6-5 ASTSRWGWDTQY
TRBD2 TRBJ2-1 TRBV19 ASSVSGLAVRDNEQF
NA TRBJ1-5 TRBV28 ASSSHTGGNQPQH
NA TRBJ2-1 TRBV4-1 ASSQSASNEQF
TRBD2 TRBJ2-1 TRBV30 AWSTSGYGNEQF